This T cell receptor beta chain was recovered during a study of T cells after posttransplantation cyclophosphamide. With regard to this clone: Its antigen remains unknown.

Whole-study results and caveats: Later blood repertoires were often dominated by clones from the donor CD8+ memory compartment. Recipient CMV seropositivity and CMV reactivation strongly tracked TRB clonality.

V lost 3 bases and J lost 5, with 17 bases in between. The CDR3 sequence is 15 residues long. The germline CDR1 and CDR2 sequences are SGHVS and FNYEAQ. The protocol was immunoSEQ multiplex PCR, while the TCRdb copy is restricted to in-frame clones and leaves out a portion. The sample gives about 52,000 clones, about 86% of which show up once; over 2.5% is in the top ten. The TCR originated in a man aged 30 to 39 with a blood cancer, CMV-positive, and with a related stem cell donor. The sample comprised PBMCs. The chain combines TRBV7-6 with TRBJ2-7; a possible D gene is TRBD2 (5 bases). Written as DNA, the CDR3 is TGTGCCAGCAGCTTTAACCCGGTGGAACTAGACGAGCAGTACTTC. The encoded protein is CASSFNPVELDEQYF.